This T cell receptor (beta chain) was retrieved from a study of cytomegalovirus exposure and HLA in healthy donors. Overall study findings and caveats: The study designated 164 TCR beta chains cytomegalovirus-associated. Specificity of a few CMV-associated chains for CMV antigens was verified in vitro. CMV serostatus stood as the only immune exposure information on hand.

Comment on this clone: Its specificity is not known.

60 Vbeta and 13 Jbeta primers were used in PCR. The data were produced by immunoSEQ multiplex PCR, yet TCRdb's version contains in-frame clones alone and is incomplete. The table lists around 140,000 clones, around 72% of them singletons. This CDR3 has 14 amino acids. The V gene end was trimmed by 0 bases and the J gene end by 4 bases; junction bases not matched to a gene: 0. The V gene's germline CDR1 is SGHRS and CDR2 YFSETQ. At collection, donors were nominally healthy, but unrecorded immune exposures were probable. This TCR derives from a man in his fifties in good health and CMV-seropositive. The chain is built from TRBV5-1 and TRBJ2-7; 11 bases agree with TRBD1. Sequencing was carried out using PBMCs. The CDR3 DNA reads TGCGCCAGCAGCTTGGGGGACAGGGGGTACGAGCAGTACTTC. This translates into CASSLGDRGYEQYF.